These 24 T cell receptor beta chains originate from one sample sequenced in a study of T cell responses to AZD1222 COVID-19 vaccine. Assay used: immunoSEQ multiplex PCR; TCRdb lists only in-frame clones, some missing. The sample lists around 130,000 clones; over 75% were seen once. The sample was peripheral blood, taken on day 0 of AZD1222 vaccination. These receptors all come from an adult in good health.

The rearrangement joins TRBV9 to TRBJ2-5; TRBD2 agrees at 16 bases. The CDR3 extends over 19 amino acids. The ends lost 3 bases at V and 2 bases at J; junction bases unmatched: 10. The germline V gene encodes CDR1 SGDLS and CDR2 YYNGEE. CDR3 nucleotides: TGTGCCAGCAGCGCGGGACCCGGGACTAGCGGGGGGGCACAAGAGACCCAGTACTTC. It translates to CASSAGPGTSGGAQETQYF.

The gene calls are TRBV7-2 and TRBJ1-5; a possible D gene is TRBD1 (5 bases). The CDR3 is 16 residues long. Per the germline V gene, CDR1 is SGHTA and CDR2 is FQGNSA. Trimming shortened V by 0 bases and J by 11 bases, and 20 bases separated the two germline ends. The chain's CDR3 is CASSLALLGAHGTQHF. The CDR3 DNA reads TGTGCCAGCAGCTTAGCGCTGCTAGGGGCCCACGGAACCCAGCATTTT.

As concerns this clone: At one end the junction does not follow the germline gene, possibly because of a read error. The J gene is TRBJ1-1, the V gene TRBV3-1 (or the pseudogene TRBV3-2); D remains ambiguous. Germline CDR1 and CDR2: LGHDT and YNNKEL (reference sequence). The CDR3 is made up of 15 amino acids. CDR3 sequence reads: CASTPTLVLNTEAFF. CDR3 DNA sequence: TGTGCCAGCACCCCCACCCTGGTTTTGAATACTGAAGCTTTCTTT.

The gene calls are TRBV19 and TRBJ2-7, with a tentative D call TRBD2 (5 bases). Trimming shortened V by 6 bases and J by 0 bases, and 18 bases separated the two germline ends. Germline-derived CDR1 and CDR2 are LNHDA and SQIVND (reference sequence). The CDR3 has 16 residues. CDR3 amino acids: CASSLSWGADSYEQYF. As DNA, the CDR3 is TGTGCCAGTAGCTTGAGCTGGGGAGCAGACTCCTACGAGCAGTACTTC.

This rearrangement joins TRBV5-4 to TRBJ1-1; no clear D gene. The germline V gene encodes CDR1 SGHNT and CDR2 YYREEE (reference sequence). Trimming removed 2 bases at V and 0 bases at J, with 14 bases between. The CDR3 runs to 16 residues. DNA for the CDR3: TGTGCCAGCAGCTTTGGAGGAGGACTGATGAACACTGAAGCTTTCTTT. Translation gives CASSFGGGLMNTEAFF.

The rearrangement links TRBV29-1 to TRBJ1-2; 10 bases fit TRBD1. From germline, CDR1 is SQVTM and CDR2 ANQGSEA. Trimming removed 6 bases from V and 8 bases from J; junction bases left unmatched: 9. This CDR3 contains 13 residues. CDR3 coding DNA: TGCAGCGTCAGGGACAGGGGATCAGAGGGCTACACCTTC. Its translation is CSVRDRGSEGYTF.

This rearrangement joins TRBV10-3 to TRBJ2-7; D perhaps matches TRBD1 (5 bases). The CDR3 extends over 16 amino acids. Germline V gene sequence: CDR1 ENHRY, CDR2 SYGVKD. Trimming pared 1 base from V and 6 bases from J, leaving 19 bases between. CDR3 in amino acids: CAISEFAVGARSEQYF. CDR3 DNA sequence: TGTGCCATCAGTGAGTTTGCGGTAGGGGCTCGCTCCGAGCAGTACTTC.

This chain links TRBV29-1 with TRBJ2-2, with D possibly being TRBD1 (6 bases). Germline values: CDR1 SQVTM, CDR2 ANQGSEA. The CDR3 is 14 amino acids. Trimming removed 7 bases from V and 1 base from J, with 13 bases in between. In DNA form, the CDR3 reads TGCAGCGGGAGACAGGAACGGAACACCGGGGAGCTGTTTTTT. Amino acids: CSGRQERNTGELFF.

The CDR3 reads CASSPQRGTDNYGYTF. CDR3 DNA: TGTGCCAGCTCACCCCAAAGGGGGACAGATAACTATGGCTACACCTTC. This chain uses TRBV18 with TRBJ1-2; TRBD1 aligns across 7 bases. This CDR3 comprises 16 residues. Trimming at V came to 3 bases and at J to 1 base, leaving 8 bases not matched to a gene. Germline V lookup: CDR1 KGHSH, CDR2 LQKENI.

The count of this clone is one. CDR3 nucleotides: TGTGCCAGCGACCCCGGGGGGGTCTATGGCTACACCTTC. Translated: CASDPGGVYGYTF. The V call is TRBV6-5, the J call TRBJ1-2; possibly TRBD1 for D (5 bases). CDR1 and CDR2 from the germline V gene are MNHEY and SVGAGI. Trimming removed 8 bases from V and 4 bases from J, with 14 bases in between. This CDR3 comprises 13 residues.

The V call is TRBV4-2, the J call TRBJ2-2; D gene uncertain. V lost 2 bases to trimming and J lost 2 bases, with 3 bases between them. Germline CDR1 LGHNA, CDR2 YNFKEQ. The CDR3 is 13 amino acids. Here the CDR3 reads CASSQTNTGELFF. CDR3 DNA: TGTGCCAGCAGCCAAACTAACACCGGGGAGCTGTTTTTT.

CDR3 coding DNA: TGCGCCAGCAGCCAAGTTTCCTTGGCGAACACTGAAGCTTTCTTT. It specifies CASSQVSLANTEAFF. The chain has TRBV4-3 and TRBJ1-1; D not resolved. This CDR3 has 15 amino acids. Germline lookup yields CDR1 LGHNA and CDR2 YSLEER. Deletions cut 1 base from V and 1 base from J, with 10 bases between.

J is TRBJ2-1 and V is TRBV4-3, with 7 bases lining up with TRBD2. Germline V CDR1 and CDR2: LGHNA, YSLEER. V lost 3 bases, J lost 1 base, and 9 bases stayed unmatched. CDR3 length: 17 residues. The CDR3 sequence: CASSQDAGVASYNEQFF. CDR3 bases: TGCGCCAGCAGCCAGGACGCGGGAGTTGCTTCCTACAATGAGCAGTTCTTC.

This chain links TRBV19 with TRBJ1-2; D is possibly TRBD1 (5 bases). The CDR3 has 16 amino acids. The V end was cut by 4 bases, the J end by 7 bases, with 22 bases between. Looked up from germline, CDR1 is LNHDA and CDR2 is SQIVND (reference sequence). CDR3 coding DNA: TGTGCCAGTAGTACCCGGACAACTAGGGTACTCGGTGGCTACACCTTC. Translation: CASSTRTTRVLGGYTF.

This chain joins TRBV5-4 and TRBJ1-2; D is unresolved. V dropped 0 bases and J dropped 2 bases, with 8 bases sitting between them. This CDR3 comprises 14 residues. Germline values: CDR1 SGHNT, CDR2 YYREEE (reference sequence). CDR3 sequence: CASSLDSLNYGYTF. Written as DNA, the CDR3 is TGTGCCAGCAGCTTGGACAGTCTAAACTATGGCTACACCTTC.

The J gene is TRBJ1-6, the V gene TRBV2; 8 bases are a match to TRBD1. Per the germline V gene, CDR1 is SNHLY and CDR2 is FYNNEI. This CDR3 has 15 residues. V was clipped by 5 bases and J by 10 bases; unmatched bases: 10. This CDR3 is CASSPDRGLYSPLHF. CDR3 nucleotide sequence: TGTGCCAGCAGTCCCGACAGGGGACTGTACTCACCCCTCCACTTT.

The chain recombines TRBV6-2 or TRBV6-3 with TRBJ1-1, with TRBD1 matching over 7 bases. V trimming: 4 bases; J trimming: 3 bases; junction bases outside the gene matches: 5. The V gene's germline CDR1 is MNHEY and CDR2 SVGEGT. The CDR3 extends over 14 amino acids. CDR3: CASSLTGFDTEAFF. CDR3 nucleotides: TGTGCCAGCAGTTTGACAGGGTTCGACACTGAAGCTTTCTTT.

The rearrangement uses TRBV15 and TRBJ1-1, with 7 bases identical to TRBD1. The CDR3 is 17 residues long. CDR1 and CDR2 (germline): LNHNV, YYDKDF (reference sequence). V lost 0 bases and J lost 5; bases outside the gene matches: 12. The CDR3 nucleotides read TGTGCCACCAGCAGAGATTATTTCGAGGGGGCTAATACTGAAGCTTTCTTT. Amino acids: CATSRDYFEGANTEAFF.

Turning to this clone: Distinct nucleotide sequences in the sample also encode this CDR3. The chain is built from TRBV5-4 and TRBJ1-2, with no clear D. CDR1 is SGHNT, CDR2 YYREEE, per germline (reference sequence). Trimming took 0 bases from V and 2 from J, leaving 5 bases between them. This CDR3 is 13 amino acids long. CDR3 DNA: TGTGCCAGCAGCTTGGACAGCAACTATGGCTACACCTTC. This codes for CASSLDSNYGYTF. Together with reference TRBV5-4 and TRBJ1-2, the CDR3 gives the full variable domain: ETGVTQSPTHLIKTRGQQVTLRCSSQSGHNTVSWYQQALGQGPQFIFQYYREEENGRGNFPPRFSGLQFPNYSSELNVNALELDDSALYLCASSLDSNYGYTFGSGTRLTVV.

The rearrangement uses TRBV30 and TRBJ1-4, with D unclear. Germline assignment: CDR1 GTSNPN and CDR2 SVGIG (reference sequence). The CDR3 spans 13 residues. Deletions cut 2 bases from V and 2 bases from J, with 6 bases between. The CDR3 DNA reads as TGTGCCTGGAGTTTAAATACTAATGAAAAACTGTTTTTT. It codes for CAWSLNTNEKLFF.

This clone was counted only a few times. This chain connects TRBV27 to TRBJ1-1; D is possibly TRBD1 (5 bases). The germline V and J ends were trimmed by 6 bases and 11 bases, with 16 bases remaining between them. The CDR3 runs 12 residues. The germline CDR1 and CDR2 sequences are MNHEY and SMNVEV (reference sequence). The CDR3 bases are TGTGCCAGCAGACGAGAGCGGGGCCTGGCTTTCTTT. Encoded protein: CASRRERGLAFF.

V is TRBV7-3 and J is TRBJ1-1; TRBD1 matches 7 bases. CDR1 is SGHTA, CDR2 FQGTGA, per germline. V was pared by 5 bases and J by 1 base, with 4 bases of the junction left unmatched. This CDR3 is 14 amino acids long. The CDR3 DNA is TGTGCCAGCAGCAAAGGACAGGCGAACACTGAAGCTTTCTTT. Translating it yields CASSKGQANTEAFF.

V is TRBV7-9 and J is TRBJ1-2; the D is unclear. V lost 5 bases, J lost 2 bases, and 15 bases lay in between. The CDR3 length is 15 residues. CDR1 SEHNR and CDR2 FQNEAQ come from the germline V gene (reference sequence). The CDR3 DNA is TGTGCCAGCAGCGATGGAGGGCGCAAAAACTATGGCTACACCTTC. Encoded protein: CASSDGGRKNYGYTF. The whole variable domain, filled in from reference TRBV7-9 and TRBJ1-2, reads DTGVSQNPRHKITKRGQNVTFRCDPISEHNRLYWYRQTLGQGPEFLTYFQNEAQLEKSRLLSDRFSAERPKGSFSTLEIQRTEQGDSAMYLCASSDGGRKNYGYTFGSGTRLTVV.

The chain recombines TRBV19 with TRBJ1-2; D is unresolved. The V gene's germline CDR1 is LNHDA and CDR2 SQIVND (reference sequence). Trimming pared 4 bases from V and 6 bases from J, leaving 12 bases between. This CDR3 spans 13 amino acids. The CDR3 reads CASSTRTVNGYTF. Written as DNA, the CDR3 is TGTGCCAGTAGTACGAGGACGGTGAATGGCTACACCTTC.